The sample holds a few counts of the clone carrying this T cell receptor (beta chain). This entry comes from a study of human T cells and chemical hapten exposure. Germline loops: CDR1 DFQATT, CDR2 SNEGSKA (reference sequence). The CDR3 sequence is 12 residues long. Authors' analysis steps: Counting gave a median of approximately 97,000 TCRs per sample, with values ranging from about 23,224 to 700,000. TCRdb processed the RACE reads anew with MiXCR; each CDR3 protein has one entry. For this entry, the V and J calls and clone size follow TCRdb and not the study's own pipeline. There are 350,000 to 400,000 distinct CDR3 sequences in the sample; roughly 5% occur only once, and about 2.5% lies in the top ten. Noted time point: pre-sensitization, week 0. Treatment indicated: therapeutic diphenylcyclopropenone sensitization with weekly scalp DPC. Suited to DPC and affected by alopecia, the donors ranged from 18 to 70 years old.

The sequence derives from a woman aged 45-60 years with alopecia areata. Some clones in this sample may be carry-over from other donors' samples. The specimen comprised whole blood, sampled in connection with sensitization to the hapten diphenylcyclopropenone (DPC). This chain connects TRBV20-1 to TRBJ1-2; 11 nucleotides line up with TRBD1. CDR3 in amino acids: CGWDRGKTGYTF. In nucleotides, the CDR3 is TGCGGTTGGGACAGGGGGAAGACCGGCTACACCTTC.